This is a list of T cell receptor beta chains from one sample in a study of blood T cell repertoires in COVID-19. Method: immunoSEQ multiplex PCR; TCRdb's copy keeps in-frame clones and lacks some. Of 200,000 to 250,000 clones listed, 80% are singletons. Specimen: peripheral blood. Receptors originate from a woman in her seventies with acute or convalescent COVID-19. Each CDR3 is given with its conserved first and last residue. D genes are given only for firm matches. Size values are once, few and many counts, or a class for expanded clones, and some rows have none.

CDR3 protein: CASRSTPGDTQYF
CDR3 DNA: TGTGCCAGCAGATCCACTCCCGGAGATACGCAGTATTTT
clone size: NA
D gene: NA
V gene: TRBV11-2
J gene: TRBJ2-3

CDR3 protein: CASSESISGSADTQYF
CDR3 DNA: TGCGCCAGCAGTGAGTCGATTAGCGGGAGCGCAGATACGCAGTATTTT
clone size: NA
D gene: TRBD2
V gene: TRBV10-1
J gene: TRBJ2-3

CDR3 protein: CSASLSGAYEQYF
CDR3 DNA: TGCAGTGCTAGTTTGTCGGGTGCATACGAGCAGTACTTC
clone size: NA
D gene: NA
V gene: TRBV20-1
J gene: TRBJ2-7

CDR3 protein: CASSLVLAGGRNEQFF
CDR3 DNA: TGTGCCAGCAGCTTAGTTCTAGCGGGAGGTCGTAATGAGCAGTTCTTC
clone size: NA
D gene: TRBD2
V gene: TRBV7-9
J gene: TRBJ2-1

CDR3 protein: CATNCSDRGVGNQPQHF
CDR3 DNA: TGTGCCACCAATTGTTCGGACAGGGGCGTTGGCAATCAGCCCCAGCATTTT
clone size: NA
D gene: TRBD1
V gene: TRBV24-1
J gene: TRBJ1-5

CDR3 protein: CASSGGQSSYNEQFF
CDR3 DNA: TGTGCCAGCAGTGGGGGACAGAGCTCCTACAATGAGCAGTTCTTC
clone size: NA
D gene: TRBD1
V gene: TRBV9
J gene: TRBJ2-1

CDR3 protein: CASRSARGNTEAFF
CDR3 DNA: TGTGCCAGCAGGTCCGCCAGGGGGAACACTGAAGCTTTCTTT
clone size: few
D gene: NA
V gene: TRBV6-5
J gene: TRBJ1-1

CDR3 protein: CASSLFGTAIYEQYF
CDR3 DNA: TGTGCCAGCAGCTTGTTTGGGACAGCGATCTACGAGCAGTACTTC
clone size: once
D gene: TRBD1
V gene: TRBV5-5
J gene: TRBJ2-7

CDR3 protein: CASSLGLAGGLGNEQFF
CDR3 DNA: TGTGCCAGCAGCTTGGGATTAGCGGGAGGGTTGGGCAATGAGCAGTTCTTC
clone size: few
D gene: TRBD2
V gene: TRBV5-6
J gene: TRBJ2-1

CDR3 protein: CASSLATGGNGYTF
CDR3 DNA: TGTGCCAGCAGCTTGGCGACAGGGGGCAATGGCTACACCTTC
clone size: NA
D gene: TRBD1
V gene: TRBV5-5
J gene: TRBJ1-2

CDR3 protein: CASSFVGLRPYF
CDR3 DNA: TGTGCCAGCAGCTTCGTCGGACTCCGACCGTATTTT
clone size: NA
D gene: NA
V gene: TRBV11-1
J gene: TRBJ2-3

CDR3 protein: CASSGTSGRYNEQFF
CDR3 DNA: TGCGCCAGCAGCGGGACTAGCGGGAGGTACAATGAGCAGTTCTTC
clone size: NA
D gene: TRBD2
V gene: TRBV10-1
J gene: TRBJ2-1

CDR3 protein: CASSLSSAGSDGYTF
CDR3 DNA: TGTGCCAGCAGCTTATCCTCGGCAGGGTCGGATGGCTACACCTTC
clone size: NA
D gene: NA
V gene: TRBV7-6
J gene: TRBJ1-2

CDR3 protein: CASRWTSGRGTDTQYF
CDR3 DNA: TGTGCCAGCAGATGGACTAGCGGGAGGGGCACAGATACGCAGTATTTT
clone size: NA
D gene: TRBD2
V gene: TRBV5-4
J gene: TRBJ2-3

CDR3 protein: CAISGGQYLSYEQYF
CDR3 DNA: TGTGCCATCAGTGGGGGACAGTACCTATCCTACGAGCAGTACTTC
clone size: NA
D gene: TRBD1
V gene: TRBV10-3
J gene: TRBJ2-7

CDR3 protein: CASSYLAGGLAGELFF
CDR3 DNA: TGTGCCAGCAGCTACCTAGCGGGAGGGCTCGCCGGGGAGCTGTTTTTT
clone size: NA
D gene: TRBD2
V gene: TRBV7-3
J gene: TRBJ2-2

CDR3 protein: CASRGSGRGTDTQYF
CDR3 DNA: TGTGCCAGCAGGGGGAGCGGGAGAGGCACAGATACGCAGTATTTT
clone size: NA
D gene: TRBD2
V gene: TRBV28
J gene: TRBJ2-3

CDR3 protein: CASSVLIAGARDTQYF
CDR3 DNA: TGTGCCAGCAGCGTTCTTATAGCGGGAGCGCGGGATACGCAGTATTTT
clone size: NA
D gene: TRBD2
V gene: TRBV9
J gene: TRBJ2-3

CDR3 protein: CASRLAGGGYNEQFF
CDR3 DNA: TGTGCCAGCAGGCTCGCAGGGGGTGGCTACAATGAGCAGTTCTTC
clone size: NA
D gene: TRBD1
V gene: TRBV6-6
J gene: TRBJ2-1

CDR3 protein: CASSEGNVGTANYGYTF
CDR3 DNA: TGTGCCAGCAGTGAAGGCAATGTCGGGACAGCCAACTATGGCTACACCTTC
clone size: NA
D gene: TRBD1
V gene: TRBV6-1
J gene: TRBJ1-2

CDR3 protein: CSVTDRGRGGYTF
CDR3 DNA: TGCAGCGTTACAGACAGGGGGAGGGGAGGCTACACCTTC
clone size: NA
D gene: TRBD1
V gene: TRBV29-1
J gene: TRBJ1-2

CDR3 protein: CASSLGGGNQPQHF
CDR3 DNA: TGTGCCAGCAGCTTAGGGGGGGGCAATCAGCCCCAGCATTTT
clone size: NA
D gene: NA
V gene: TRBV7-9
J gene: TRBJ1-5

CDR3 protein: CASSLSGRGETQYF
CDR3 DNA: TGTGCCAGCTCCCTTAGCGGGAGAGGAGAGACCCAGTACTTC
clone size: NA
D gene: TRBD2
V gene: TRBV18
J gene: TRBJ2-5

CDR3 protein: CASSSPRRTANSPLHF
CDR3 DNA: TGTGCCAGCAGTTCACCCCGGAGGACAGCAAATTCACCCCTCCACTTT
clone size: NA
D gene: NA
V gene: TRBV28
J gene: TRBJ1-6

CDR3 protein: CASNPTGGRTDTQYF
CDR3 DNA: TGTGCCAGCAATCCGACAGGGGGCCGCACAGATACGCAGTATTTT
clone size: NA
D gene: TRBD1
V gene: TRBV2
J gene: TRBJ2-3

CDR3 protein: CASSEYSGGDASAYTF
CDR3 DNA: TGCGCCAGCAGTGAGTATAGCGGGGGCGATGCTAGTGCCTACACCTTC
clone size: NA
D gene: NA
V gene: TRBV10-2
J gene: TRBJ1-2

CDR3 protein: CASSLGTSGYNEQFF
CDR3 DNA: TGTGCCAGCAGCTTAGGGACTAGCGGTTACAATGAGCAGTTCTTC
clone size: few
D gene: TRBD2
V gene: TRBV7-9
J gene: TRBJ2-1

CDR3 protein: CASSPTSGSGNEQYF
CDR3 DNA: TGTGCCAGCTCACCCACTAGCGGGAGTGGGAACGAGCAGTACTTC
clone size: NA
D gene: TRBD2
V gene: TRBV18
J gene: TRBJ2-7

CDR3 protein: CASDLESNQPQHF
CDR3 DNA: TGTGCCAGCGACTTGGAAAGCAATCAGCCCCAGCATTTT
clone size: NA
D gene: NA
V gene: TRBV2
J gene: TRBJ1-5

CDR3 protein: CASSQGLAVLGTYF
CDR3 DNA: TGTGCCAGCAGCCAAGGCCTAGCGGTCCTGGGGACGTACTTC
clone size: NA
D gene: TRBD2
V gene: TRBV3-1/TRBV3-2
J gene: TRBJ2-7

CDR3 protein: CASSDRVQPQHF
CDR3 DNA: TGTGCCAGCAGTGACAGGGTACAGCCCCAGCATTTT
clone size: few
D gene: TRBD1
V gene: TRBV12-3/TRBV12-4
J gene: TRBJ1-5

CDR3 protein: CASSLGGGRAEETQYF
CDR3 DNA: TGTGCCAGCAGTTTAGGGGGCGGGAGGGCCGAAGAGACCCAGTACTTC
clone size: NA
D gene: TRBD2
V gene: TRBV28
J gene: TRBJ2-5

CDR3 protein: CASSRGDTYNEQFF
CDR3 DNA: TGCGCCAGCAGCCGAGGGGACACCTACAATGAGCAGTTCTTC
clone size: NA
D gene: NA
V gene: TRBV5-1
J gene: TRBJ2-1

CDR3 protein: CASSFVSGANVLTF
CDR3 DNA: TGTGCCAGTAGTTTCGTATCCGGGGCCAACGTCCTGACTTTC
clone size: NA
D gene: NA
V gene: TRBV19
J gene: TRBJ2-6

CDR3 protein: CASSLKGASTDTQYF
CDR3 DNA: TGCGCCAGCAGCTTGAAAGGGGCTAGCACAGATACGCAGTATTTT
clone size: NA
D gene: NA
V gene: TRBV5-1
J gene: TRBJ2-3

CDR3 protein: CASSSLETTNTEAFF
CDR3 DNA: TGTGCCAGTAGTAGCCTGGAGACTACGAACACTGAAGCTTTCTTT
clone size: NA
D gene: NA
V gene: TRBV19
J gene: TRBJ1-1

CDR3 protein: CATTGFATYEQYF
CDR3 DNA: TGTGCCACAACGGGATTCGCCACCTACGAGCAGTACTTC
clone size: NA
D gene: NA
V gene: TRBV19
J gene: TRBJ2-7

CDR3 protein: CASSQDRRYQPQHF
CDR3 DNA: TGCGCCAGCAGCCAAGATCGCCGGTATCAGCCCCAGCATTTT
clone size: medium-sized
D gene: NA
V gene: TRBV4-1
J gene: TRBJ1-5

CDR3 protein: CAWSPEVLAGAEQFF
CDR3 DNA: TGTGCCTGGAGCCCCGAAGTTTTAGCGGGAGCTGAGCAGTTCTTC
clone size: NA
D gene: TRBD2
V gene: TRBV30
J gene: TRBJ2-1

CDR3 protein: CASSVGWTGLAGYNEQFF
CDR3 DNA: TGTGCCAGCAGCGTAGGATGGACGGGGCTAGCGGGGTACAATGAGCAGTTCTTC
clone size: NA
D gene: TRBD2
V gene: TRBV9
J gene: TRBJ2-1

CDR3 protein: CASSFTRGDTGELFF
CDR3 DNA: TGTGCCAGCAGCTTTACCAGGGGGGACACCGGGGAGCTGTTTTTT
clone size: NA
D gene: NA
V gene: TRBV7-9
J gene: TRBJ2-2

CDR3 protein: CASSQGDYSNQPQHF
CDR3 DNA: TGTGCCAGCAGCCAAGGAGACTATAGCAATCAGCCCCAGCATTTT
clone size: once
D gene: NA
V gene: TRBV3-1/TRBV3-2
J gene: TRBJ1-5

CDR3 protein: CASSEEDIFESSYNEQFF
CDR3 DNA: TGTGCCAGCAGTGAAGAGGACATATTCGAGAGCTCCTACAATGAGCAGTTCTTC
clone size: few
D gene: NA
V gene: TRBV2
J gene: TRBJ2-1